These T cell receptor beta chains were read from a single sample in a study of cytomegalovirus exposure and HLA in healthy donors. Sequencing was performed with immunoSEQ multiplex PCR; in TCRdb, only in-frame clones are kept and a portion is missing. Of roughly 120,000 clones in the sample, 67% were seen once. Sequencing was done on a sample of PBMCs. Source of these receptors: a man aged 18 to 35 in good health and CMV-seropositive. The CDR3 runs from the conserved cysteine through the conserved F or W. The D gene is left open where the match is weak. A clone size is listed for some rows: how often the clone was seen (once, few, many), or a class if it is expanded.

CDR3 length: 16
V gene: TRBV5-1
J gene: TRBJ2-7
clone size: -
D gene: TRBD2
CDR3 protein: CASSLTSGGPGYEQYF
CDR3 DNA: TGCGCCAGCAGCCTCACTAGCGGGGGACCCGGGTACGAGCAGTACTTC

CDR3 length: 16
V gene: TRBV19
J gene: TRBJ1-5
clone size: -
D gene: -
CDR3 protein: CASSDRSGKGNQPQHF
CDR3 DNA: TGTGCCAGTAGTGACCGTTCGGGGAAGGGCAATCAGCCCCAGCATTTT

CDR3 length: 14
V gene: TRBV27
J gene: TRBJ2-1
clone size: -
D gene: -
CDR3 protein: CASSLSAYYNEQFF
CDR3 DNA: TGTGCCAGCAGTTTATCCGCGTATTACAATGAGCAGTTCTTC

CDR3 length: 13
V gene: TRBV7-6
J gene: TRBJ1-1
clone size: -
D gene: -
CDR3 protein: CASSLVGGAEAFF
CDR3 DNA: TGTGCCAGCAGCTTAGTTGGGGGGGCTGAAGCTTTCTTT

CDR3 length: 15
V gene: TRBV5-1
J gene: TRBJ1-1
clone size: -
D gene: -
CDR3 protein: CASSLEGRMNTEAFF
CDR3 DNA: TGCGCCAGCAGCTTGGAAGGCAGGATGAACACTGAAGCTTTCTTT

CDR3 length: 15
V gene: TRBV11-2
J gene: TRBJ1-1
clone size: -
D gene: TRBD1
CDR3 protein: CASSPPWTGGTEAFF
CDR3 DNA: TGTGCCAGCAGCCCCCCGTGGACAGGGGGCACTGAAGCTTTCTTT

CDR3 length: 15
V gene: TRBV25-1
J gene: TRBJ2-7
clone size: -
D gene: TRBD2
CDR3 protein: CASSEYAGGTYEQYF
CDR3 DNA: TGTGCCAGCAGTGAATACGCGGGGGGCACCTACGAGCAGTACTTC

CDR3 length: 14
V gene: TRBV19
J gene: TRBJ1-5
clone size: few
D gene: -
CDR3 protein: CASSSSSVAEPQHF
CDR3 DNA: TGTGCCAGTAGTTCGAGCTCCGTAGCGGAGCCCCAGCATTTT

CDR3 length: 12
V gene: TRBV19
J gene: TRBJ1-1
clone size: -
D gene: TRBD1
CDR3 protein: CASKQGATEAFF
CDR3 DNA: TGTGCCAGTAAACAGGGGGCCACTGAAGCTTTCTTT

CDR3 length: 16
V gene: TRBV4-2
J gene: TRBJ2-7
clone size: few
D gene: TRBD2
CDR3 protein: CASTKGTSGEPYEQYF
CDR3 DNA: TGTGCCAGCACCAAAGGGACTAGCGGGGAACCCTACGAGCAGTACTTC

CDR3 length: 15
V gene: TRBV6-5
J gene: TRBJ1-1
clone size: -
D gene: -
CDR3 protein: CASSYSTGWGTEAFF
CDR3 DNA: TGTGCCAGCAGTTACTCGACAGGCTGGGGCACTGAAGCTTTCTTT

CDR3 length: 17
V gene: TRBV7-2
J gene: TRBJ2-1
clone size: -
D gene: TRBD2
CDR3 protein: CASSVSGGAVPYNEQFF
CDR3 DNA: TGTGCCAGCAGCGTAAGCGGGGGGGCGGTTCCTTACAATGAGCAGTTCTTC

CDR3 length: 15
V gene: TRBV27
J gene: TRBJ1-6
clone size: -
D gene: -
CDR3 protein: CASSLYTLYNSPLHF
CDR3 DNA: TGTGCCAGCAGTTTATACACGCTCTATAATTCACCCCTCCACTTT

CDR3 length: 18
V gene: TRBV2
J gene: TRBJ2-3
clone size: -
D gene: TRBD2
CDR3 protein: CASRGLAGVPMSTDTQYF
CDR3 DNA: TGTGCCAGCAGAGGACTAGCGGGGGTCCCTATGAGCACAGATACGCAGTATTTT

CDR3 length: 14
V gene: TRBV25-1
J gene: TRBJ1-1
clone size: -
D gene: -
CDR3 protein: CASSDGGRQAEAFF
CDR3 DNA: TGTGCCAGCAGTGATGGGGGCCGACAGGCTGAAGCTTTCTTT

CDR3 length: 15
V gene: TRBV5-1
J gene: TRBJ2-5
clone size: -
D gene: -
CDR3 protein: CASRYPGGFQETQYF
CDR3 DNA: TGCGCCAGCAGGTACCCAGGAGGGTTCCAAGAGACCCAGTACTTC

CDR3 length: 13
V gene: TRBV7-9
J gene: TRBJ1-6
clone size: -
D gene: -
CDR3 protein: CASNANVYSPLHF
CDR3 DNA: TGTGCCAGCAACGCTAACGTATATTCACCCCTCCACTTT

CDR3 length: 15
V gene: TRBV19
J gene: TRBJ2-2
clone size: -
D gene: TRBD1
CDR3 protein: CASSITGTGAGELFF
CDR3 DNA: TGTGCCAGTAGTATTACCGGGACAGGGGCCGGGGAGCTGTTTTTT

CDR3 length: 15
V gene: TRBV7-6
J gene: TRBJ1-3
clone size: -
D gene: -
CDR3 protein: CASSPDRGLGNTIYF
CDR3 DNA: TGTGCCAGCAGCCCAGACCGGGGGTTGGGAAACACCATATATTTT

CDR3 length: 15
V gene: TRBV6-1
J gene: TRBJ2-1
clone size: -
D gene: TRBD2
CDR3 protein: CASSPSGGAYNEQFF
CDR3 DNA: TGTGCCAGCAGCCCTAGCGGGGGTGCCTACAATGAGCAGTTCTTC

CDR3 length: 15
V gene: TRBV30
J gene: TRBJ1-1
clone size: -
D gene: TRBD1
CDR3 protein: CALSRDREMNTEAFF
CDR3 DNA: TGTGCCTTGTCCCGGGACAGGGAAATGAACACTGAAGCTTTCTTT

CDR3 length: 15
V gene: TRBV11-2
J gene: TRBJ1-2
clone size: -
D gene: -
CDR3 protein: CASSLGTNVNYGYTF
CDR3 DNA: TGTGCCAGCTCTCTCGGGACAAACGTAAACTATGGCTACACCTTC

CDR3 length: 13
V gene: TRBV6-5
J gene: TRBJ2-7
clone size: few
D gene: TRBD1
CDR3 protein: CASSYLGTVEQYF
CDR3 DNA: TGTGCCAGCAGTTACCTCGGGACAGTCGAGCAGTACTTC

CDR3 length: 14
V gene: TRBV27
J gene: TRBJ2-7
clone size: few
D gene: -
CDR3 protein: CASSVQGKANEQYF
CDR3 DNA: TGTGCCAGCAGTGTCCAGGGTAAAGCGAACGAGCAGTACTTC

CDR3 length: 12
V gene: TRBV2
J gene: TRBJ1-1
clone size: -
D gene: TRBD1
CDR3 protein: CASNRGYTEAFF
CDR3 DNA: TGTGCCAGCAACAGGGGGTACACTGAAGCTTTCTTT

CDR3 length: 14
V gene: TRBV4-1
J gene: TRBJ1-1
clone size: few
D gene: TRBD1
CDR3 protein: CASRPDRANTEAFF
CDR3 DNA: TGCGCCAGCAGGCCCGACAGGGCGAACACTGAAGCTTTCTTT

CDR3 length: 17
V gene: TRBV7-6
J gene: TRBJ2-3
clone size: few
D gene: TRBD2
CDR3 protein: CASSLADGGGGFYTQYF
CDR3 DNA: TGTGCCAGCAGCTTAGCCGACGGCGGGGGGGGGTTCTATACGCAGTATTTT

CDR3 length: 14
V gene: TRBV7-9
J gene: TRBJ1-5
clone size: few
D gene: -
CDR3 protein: CASSSVADNQPQHF
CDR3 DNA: TGTGCCAGCAGCTCCGTCGCAGATAATCAGCCCCAGCATTTT

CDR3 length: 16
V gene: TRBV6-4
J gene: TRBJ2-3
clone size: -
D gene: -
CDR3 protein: CASSPRTGGRTDTQYF
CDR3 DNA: TGTGCCAGCAGCCCCCGGACTGGCGGACGCACAGATACGCAGTATTTT

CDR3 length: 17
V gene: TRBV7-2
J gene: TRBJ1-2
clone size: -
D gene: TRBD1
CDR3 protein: CASNSWDRGLFGYGYTF
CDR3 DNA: TGTGCCAGCAATTCATGGGACAGGGGGCTGTTCGGCTATGGCTACACCTTC

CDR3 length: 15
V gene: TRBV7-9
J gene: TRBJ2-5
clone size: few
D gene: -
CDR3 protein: CASSLALGGGETQYF
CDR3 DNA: TGTGCCAGCAGCTTAGCGTTAGGAGGAGGAGAGACCCAGTACTTC

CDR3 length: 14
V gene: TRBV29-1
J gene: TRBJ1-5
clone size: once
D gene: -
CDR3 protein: CSVEEVRVCQPQHF
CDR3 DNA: TGCAGCGTTGAAGAGGTCCGGGTTTGCCAGCCCCAGCATTTT

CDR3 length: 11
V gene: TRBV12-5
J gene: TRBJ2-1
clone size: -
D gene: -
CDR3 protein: CASGLGDEQFF
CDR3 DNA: TGTGCTAGTGGTCTGGGAGATGAGCAGTTCTTC